This entry concerns a single T cell receptor beta chain. Time point: patch test 3, about 24 weeks after DPC sensitization. Treatment in this sample: therapeutic diphenylcyclopropenone sensitization with weekly scalp DPC. This sample stems from a study of human T cells and chemical hapten exposure. Whole-study context: Each patient's scalp received weekly diphenylcyclopropenone throughout the approximately 24-week study.

From the RACE reads, TCRdb called clonotypes with MiXCR, one entry per CDR3 protein. This table holds about 200,000 distinct CDR3 sequences, 24% found once. This TCR derives from a woman aged 40 to 50 with alopecia areata. Some clones in this sample may be carry-over from other donors' samples. The sequences come from whole blood, collected in connection with sensitization to the hapten diphenylcyclopropenone (DPC).

The CDR3: CASRTTRDGGAQYF. CDR3 nucleotide sequence: TGTGCCAGCAGGACTACCAGGGACGGAGGTGCGCAGTATTTT. This chain connects TRBV28 to TRBJ2-3; D may match TRBD1 or TRBD2 (5 bases each). The CDR3 extends over 14 amino acids. Germline-derived CDR1 and CDR2 are MDHEN and SYDVKM. The V end was cut by 6 bases, the J end by 10 bases, with 20 bases between.